These 27 T cell receptor beta chains share one sample of origin, sequenced in a study of radiation and T cells in renal cell carcinoma. Sequencing was performed with immunoSEQ multiplex PCR; in TCRdb, only in-frame clones are kept and a portion is missing. The repertoire holds 60,000 to 75,000 clones, with 70% to 80% as singletons. Time point indicated: blood 4 weeks post-SBRT, at nephrectomy. This sample's treatment: 15 Gy SBRT to primary tumor, nephrectomy 4 weeks later. The source material was blood, sampled from a patient whose treatment included radiotherapy and nephrectomy. These receptors all come from a man aged 55 to 70 with renal cell carcinoma.

The V call is TRBV5-5, the J call TRBJ1-2; D unclear. The V and J ends lost 1 base and 4 bases respectively, with 14 bases between them. The CDR3 totals 15 residues. Germline V lookup: CDR1 SGHKS, CDR2 YYEKEE (reference sequence). DNA for the CDR3: TGTGCCAGCAGCTTGTCGGGAGTTGGCCTCTATGGCTACACCTTC. This codes for CASSLSGVGLYGYTF.

The table lists this clone with a few counts. This sequence joins TRBV5-1 and TRBJ2-2; D gene uncertain. The CDR3 has 12 amino acids. Germline values: CDR1 SGHRS, CDR2 YFSETQ. With 3 bases removed from V and 3 bases from J, the gap between germline ends came to 3 bases. The CDR3 spells CASSSDTGELFF. For the CDR3, the DNA is TGCGCCAGCAGCTCGGACACCGGGGAGCTGTTTTTT.

V usage is TRBV2 and J usage is TRBJ2-2; 7 bases map to TRBD1. This CDR3 is 15 amino acids long. The V segment lost 7 bases and the J segment 2 bases; nucleotides outside the gene matches: 7. Germline V lookup: CDR1 SNHLY, CDR2 FYNNEI. CDR3 in DNA: TGTGCCAGCACCAGGGACAGATCCAACACCGGGGAGCTGTTTTTT. It yields the protein CASTRDRSNTGELFF.

The V and J genes are TRBV5-4 and TRBJ1-1; TRBD1 matches at 9 bases. Germline V lookup: CDR1 SGHNT, CDR2 YYREEE (reference sequence). The trim removed 3 bases at V and 4 bases at J, leaving 7 bases unmatched. The CDR3 contains 15 residues. Written as DNA, the CDR3 is TGTGCCAGCAGCTCCCGGGACAGGGAGCCCACTGAAGCTTTCTTT. This codes for CASSSRDREPTEAFF.

This chain connects TRBV6-5 to TRBJ1-1; TRBD1 is a possible D gene (5 bases). This CDR3 spans 15 amino acids. Trimming removed 2 bases at V and 1 base at J, with 11 bases between. CDR1 MNHEY and CDR2 SVGAGI come from the germline V gene. CDR3 sequence (DNA): TGTGCCAGCAGTTACACTCTGACAGCGAACACTGAAGCTTTCTTT. Encoded protein: CASSYTLTANTEAFF.

This clone has a handful of counts. The chain combines TRBV19 with TRBJ1-2; D perhaps matches TRBD1 (5 bases). The germline gives CDR1 LNHDA, CDR2 SQIVND (reference sequence). CDR3 size: 16 residues. V lost 2 bases to trimming and J lost 7 bases, with 20 bases between them. CDR3 protein: CASSILGEGSGTGYTF. CDR3 sequence (DNA): TGTGCCAGTAGTATATTGGGGGAGGGCTCCGGCACTGGCTACACCTTC. The full variable domain, completed using reference TRBV19 and TRBJ1-2, is DGGITQSPKYLFRKEGQNVTLSCEQNLNHDAMYWYRQDPGQGLRLIYYSQIVNDFQKGDIAEGYSVSREKKESFPLTVTSAQKNPTAFYLCASSILGEGSGTGYTFGSGTRLTVV.

J is TRBJ2-1 and V is TRBV2; 12 bases match TRBD2. J lost 13 bases, V lost 3 bases, and 4 bases had no gene match. Germline CDR1 and CDR2: SNHLY and FYNNEI. The CDR3 covers 13 residues. In nucleotides, the CDR3 is TGTGCCAGCAGTGATGGGACTAGCGGGCCACAGTTCTTC. Its protein product is CASSDGTSGPQFF.

This clone was counted once. The chain links TRBV5-4 to TRBJ2-3, with 9 bases aligning to TRBD1. The CDR3 is 14 residues long. The germline CDR1 and CDR2 sequences are SGHNT and YYREEE (reference sequence). With 4 bases clipped from V and 3 bases from J, the junction kept 3 bases outside the gene matches. The CDR3 DNA reads as TGTGCCAGCAGCGGGGACAGGGCAACAGATACGCAGTATTTT. Its translation: CASSGDRATDTQYF.

This chain connects TRBV9 to TRBJ1-5; 9 bases are shared with TRBD1. The CDR3 extends over 15 amino acids. Germline V gives CDR1 SGDLS, CDR2 YYNGEE. Trimming cost V 4 bases and J 5 bases; bases outside gene matches: 7. DNA for the CDR3: TGTGCCAGCAGCTCAACAGGGGGCGCGGATCAGCCCCAGCATTTT. Translating it yields CASSSTGGADQPQHF.

This clone was counted once. This chain connects TRBV7-8 to TRBJ2-6; D gene ambiguous. Germline V gene sequence: CDR1 SGHVS, CDR2 FQNEAQ. Deletions cut 4 bases from V and 0 bases from J, with 13 bases between. This CDR3 has 17 amino acids. The CDR3 DNA sequence: TGTGCCAGCAGCTCACCCGGACGCAGCTCTGGGGCCAACGTCCTGACTTTC. Its translation: CASSSPGRSSGANVLTF.

J is TRBJ2-7 and V is TRBV10-2, with 7 bases aligning to TRBD1. CDR3 length: 13 amino acids. V shed 6 bases and J 3 bases; nucleotides not matched to a gene: 5. Germline lookup yields CDR1 WSHSY and CDR2 SAAADI. The CDR3 region is CASRTGPDYEQYV. The DNA of the CDR3 is TGCGCCAGCAGGACAGGGCCCGACTACGAGCAGTACGTC.

V is TRBV15 and J is TRBJ2-6, with a possible D match to TRBD2 (5 bases). V gave up 4 bases and J gave up 2 bases, with 9 bases separating them. The germline V gene has CDR1 LNHNV and CDR2 YYDKDF (reference sequence). The length of the CDR3 is 15 residues. CDR3 sequence reads: CATSTPGTGANVLTF. The CDR3 bases are TGTGCCACCAGCACCCCGGGAACTGGGGCCAACGTCCTGACTTTC. Combining the CDR3 with reference TRBV15 and TRBJ2-6 gives the whole variable domain DAMVIQNPRYQVTQFGKPVTLSCSQTLNHNVMYWYQQKSSQAPKLLFHYYDKDFNNEADTPDNFQSRRPNTSFCFLDIRSPGLGDTAMYLCATSTPGTGANVLTFGAGSRLTVL.

V is TRBV7-3 and J is TRBJ2-2, with D maybe TRBD2 (5 bases). The CDR3 has 16 amino acids. Germline loops: CDR1 SGHTA, CDR2 FQGTGA. V lost 6 bases, J lost 0 bases, and 14 bases lay in between. The CDR3 bases are TGTGCCAGCAGTACCACAGCGGTCGCGAACACCGGGGAGCTGTTTTTT. Its translation: CASSTTAVANTGELFF.

The genes are TRBV7-2 and TRBJ2-1; TRBD1 might be the D (6 bases). V gave up 5 bases and J gave up 5 bases, with 13 bases separating them. The CDR3 consists of 14 residues. Germline CDR1 is SGHTA and CDR2 is FQGNSA. The CDR3 reads CASSIQPGDNEQFF. CDR3 in DNA: TGTGCCAGCAGCATACAACCAGGGGACAATGAGCAGTTCTTC.

The CDR3 coding sequence is TGCAGTGTTCCGACTAGCGGGGGCACTCACGTC. It is translated as CSVPTSGGTHV. The chain recombines TRBV20-1 with TRBJ2-7; 12 bases map to TRBD2. Germline lookup yields CDR1 DFQATT and CDR2 SNEGSKA (reference sequence). There are 11 residues in the CDR3.

V and J are TRBV5-1 and TRBJ2-2, with 8 nucleotides matching TRBD2. Trimming removed 7 bases from V and 5 bases from J; junction bases left unmatched: 10. Looked up from germline, CDR1 is SGHRS and CDR2 is YFSETQ. This CDR3 has 15 residues. CDR3 amino acids: CASGRAGDVTGELFF. CDR3 nucleotides: TGCGCCAGCGGAAGAGCGGGAGATGTTACCGGGGAGCTGTTTTTT.

V is TRBV25-1 and J is TRBJ2-7, with 8 nucleotides matching TRBD1. CDR1 is MGHDK and CDR2 is SYGVNS in the germline V gene. The length of the CDR3 is 13 residues. Trimming at V came to 7 bases and at J to 5 bases, leaving 7 bases not matched to a gene. The CDR3, as DNA: TGTGCCAGCACCAGGGGGCTAGCCCACGAGCAGTACGTC. Its translation is CASTRGLAHEQYV.

The chain has TRBV5-1 and TRBJ2-3, with 11 bases matching TRBD2. The CDR3 sequence is 16 residues long. With V trimmed by 4 bases and J by 0 bases, 4 bases remained unmatched. Looked up from germline, CDR1 is SGHRS and CDR2 is YFSETQ. CDR3 amino acids: CASSGLAGISTDTQYF. For the CDR3, the DNA is TGCGCCAGCAGCGGACTAGCGGGTATCAGCACAGATACGCAGTATTTT. Using reference TRBV5-1 and TRBJ2-3 for the parts outside the CDR3, the full variable domain is KAGVTQTPRYLIKTRGQQVTLSCSPISGHRSVSWYQQTPGQGLQFLFEYFSETQRNKGNFPGRFSGRQFSNSRSEMNVSTLELGDSALYLCASSGLAGISTDTQYFGPGTRLTVL.

DNA for the CDR3: TGCGCCAGCAGCCCGGGAAGGCTTTTATCCGGAAACACCATATATTTT. Protein product: CASSPGRLLSGNTIYF. The chain couples TRBV5-1 to TRBJ1-3; no clear D. CDR3 length: 16 amino acids. Germline lookup yields CDR1 SGHRS and CDR2 YFSETQ. Trimming shortened V by 4 bases and J by 4 bases, and 18 bases separated the two germline ends.

The rearrangement links TRBV7-7 to TRBJ2-3; a weak D match, TRBD2 (6 bases). The V gene's germline CDR1 is SSHAT and CDR2 FNYEAQ (reference sequence). The CDR3 has 16 residues. The V gene lost 4 bases and the J gene lost 4 bases, with 18 bases spanning the gap. The CDR3 here is CASSCGTPRVADTQYF. In nucleotides, the CDR3 is TGTGCCAGCAGCTGCGGGACTCCCCGGGTCGCAGATACGCAGTATTTT. Drawing the rest from reference TRBV7-7 and TRBJ2-3, the complete variable domain is GAGVSQSPRYKVTKRGQDVTLRCDPISSHATLYWYQQALGQGPEFLTYFNYEAQPDKSGLPSDRFSAERPEGSISTLTIQRTEQRDSAMYRCASSCGTPRVADTQYFGPGTRLTVL.

V is TRBV11-2 and J is TRBJ2-5; a weak D match, TRBD1 (6 bases). V dropped 0 bases and J dropped 1 base, with 12 bases sitting between them. Germline V gene sequence: CDR1 SGHAT, CDR2 FQNNGV. There are 16 residues in the CDR3. In nucleotides, the CDR3 is TGTGCCAGCAGCTTAGAGGTTGGGACATTCCAAGAGACCCAGTACTTC. This codes for CASSLEVGTFQETQYF.

This chain links TRBV30 with TRBJ2-3, with TRBD2 matching over 14 bases. J lost 5 bases, V lost 1 base, and 5 bases had no gene match. The germline V gene encodes CDR1 GTSNPN and CDR2 SVGIG (reference sequence). CDR3 length: 16 residues. The CDR3 spells CAWSGLAGGPRDTQYF. The CDR3 bases are TGTGCCTGGAGTGGACTAGCGGGAGGGCCGAGAGATACGCAGTATTTT.

The count of this clone is one. The chain employs TRBV11-2 and TRBJ1-2; TRBD1 matches 10 bases. V shed 5 bases, J shed 1 base, and the junction held 1 base outside the gene matches. This CDR3 region has 14 residues. Germline V gene lookup returns CDR1 SGHAT and CDR2 FQNNGV. The CDR3 bases are TGTGCCAGCAGCCGGACAGGGGGTAACTATGGCTACACCTTC. This sequence encodes CASSRTGGNYGYTF.

The chain joins TRBV29-1 to TRBJ1-1; 9 bases line up with TRBD1. The CDR3 has 14 amino acids. J was trimmed by 2 bases and V by 3 bases; bases with no gene match: 4. The V gene's germline CDR1 is SQVTM and CDR2 ANQGSEA. CDR3 loop: CSVERQGVNTEAFF. The CDR3 DNA sequence: TGCAGCGTTGAGCGACAGGGGGTAAACACTGAAGCTTTCTTT.

The rearrangement links TRBV7-9 to TRBJ2-1; D not certain. Germline values: CDR1 SEHNR, CDR2 FQNEAQ (reference sequence). The germline V and J ends were trimmed by 3 bases and 8 bases, with 8 bases remaining between them. There are 12 residues in the CDR3. The CDR3 DNA reads TGTGCCAGCAGCTTGATCGCACATGAGCAGTTCTTC. Amino acid sequence: CASSLIAHEQFF.

V usage is TRBV5-6 and J usage is TRBJ1-2; no clear D gene. The CDR3 consists of 15 residues. Germline V gives CDR1 SGHDT, CDR2 YYEEEE. V lost 4 bases to trimming and J lost 2 bases, with 15 bases between them. The CDR3 loop reads CASSRLSYHNYGYTF. DNA of the CDR3: TGTGCCAGCAGCCGGCTTTCATATCACAACTATGGCTACACCTTC. Full variable domain (missing parts from reference TRBV5-6 and TRBJ1-2): DAGVTQSPTHLIKTRGQQVTLRCSPKSGHDTVSWYQQALGQGPQFIFQYYEEEERQRGNFPDRFSGHQFPNYSSELNVNALLLGDSALYLCASSRLSYHNYGYTFGSGTRLTVV.

The CDR3 DNA reads as TGCGCCAGCAGCGTTGCTCCGACAGCAGGCGTAGCTTTCTTT. Residues: CASSVAPTAGVAFF. The rearrangement joins TRBV5-1 to TRBJ1-1; maybe TRBD1 (5 bases). Germline assignment: CDR1 SGHRS and CDR2 YFSETQ. The V and J ends lost 4 bases and 10 bases respectively, with 20 bases between them. The CDR3 covers 14 residues.